This TCR beta chain came from a study of chemoradiotherapy in HPV16-positive cancers. Method: immunoSEQ multiplex PCR; TCRdb's copy keeps in-frame clones and lacks some. Among around 7,200 clones listed, over 75% were seen once. This clone was picked up a small number of times. V was clipped by 5 bases and J by 3 bases, with 8 bases between them. Germline V gene sequence: CDR1 MDHEN, CDR2 SYDVKM. The CDR3 consists of 12 residues. The V call is TRBV28, the J call TRBJ2-7; D is possibly TRBD2 (5 bases). The TCR comes from a human donor with HPV-associated anogenital cancer. Collection took place from a patient who underwent chemoradiotherapy. The CDR3 protein is CASSLRDYEQYF. The CDR3 DNA is TGTGCCAGCAGTCTGAGGGACTACGAGCAGTACTTC.